These 4 T cell receptor beta chains were sequenced from one sample in a study of tumor and adjacent non-tumor tissue in lung cancer (dated by TCRdb to 2016 to 2019). RNA was extracted from bulk unsorted tissue and checked for quality with a NanoDrop ND-1000 and an Agilent 2100. Receptors were amplified or captured by multiplex PCR. Sequencing was performed on an Illumina HiSeq 2500. TCRbeta libraries were constructed through three rounds of nested PCR with primers (Table S4) according to protocols adapted from ARM-PCR. TCRdb reran the public reads through fastp at Q25 and MiXCR, keeping productive beta chains. One record per CDR3 amino acid sequence lists the most common genes and DNA. The sample table lists tens of thousands of distinct CDR3 sequences, about two thirds of them with a count of one. Roughly an eighth of the sample is taken by the ten largest. What was sequenced was lung tumor tissue. The receptors were sampled from a woman aged 65 to 85 with non-small cell lung cancer.

This clonotype was counted only a few times. This sequence joins TRBV30 and TRBJ2-7, with D possibly being TRBD2 (6 bases). Trimming removed 4 bases at V and 1 base at J, with 17 bases between. The CDR3 is 15 amino acids. CDR1 is GTSNPN, CDR2 SVGIG, per germline (reference sequence). DNA of the CDR3: TGTGCCTGGACCCGGACCTCGGCGGGATCCTACGAGCAGTACTTC. Its translation is CAWTRTSAGSYEQYF.

This clonotype was counted at least ten times. The rearrangement joins TRBV12-3 or TRBV12-4 to TRBJ2-1; D perhaps matches TRBD2 (6 bases). V dropped 5 bases and J dropped 0 bases, with 11 bases sitting between them. This CDR3 has 15 amino acids. This CDR3 reads CASSAGRGSYNEQFF. CDR3 coding DNA: TGTGCCAGCAGTGCGGGACGGGGCTCCTACAATGAGCAGTTCTTC.

Concerning this clonotype itself: The junction departs from the called germline gene at one end, perhaps through a read error. The chain couples TRBV10-2 to TRBJ2-7; D is unresolved. Germline CDR1 is WSHSY and CDR2 is SAAADI. This CDR3 contains 14 residues. The CDR3 nucleotides are TGCGCCAGCACAGGAAGCGATTTCTCCTACGAGCTGTACTTC. This sequence encodes CASTGSDFSYELYF.

This clonotype was seen many times. The chain couples TRBV4-1 to TRBJ2-1, with D maybe TRBD2 (6 bases). V lost 1 base and J 4 bases, leaving 8 bases between the germline ends. The CDR3 runs 14 residues. CDR1 and CDR2 (germline): MGHRA, YSYEKL. CDR3 nucleotides: TGCGCCAGCAGCCAAGCGGCGGGATACAATGAGCAGTTCTTC. Its translation: CASSQAAGYNEQFF.